Below, 32 T cell receptor beta chains from the same sample are listed, as sequenced in a study of regulatory T cells in long-lasting Graves disease. HTBI primers from iRepertoire and Arm-PCR of CDR3 regions yielded the TCR beta libraries. TCRdb independently ran MiXCR on the multiplex PCR reads; one entry per CDR3 protein. The data hold about 240,000 distinct CDR3 sequences, with 20% to 25% observed a single time. Indicated time point: newly diagnosed GD, antithyroid drugs for less than 3 months. Extracted RNA from PBMCs served as the source of the TCR library. The sequencing here drew on peripheral blood mononuclear cells (PBMCs), taken at new diagnosis, from a patient treated with antithyroid drugs. Source of these receptors: a female donor with Graves disease.

This clonotype was recorded many times. The rearrangement joins TRBV7-9 to TRBJ2-7; 8 positions match TRBD1. Germline assignment: CDR1 SEHNR and CDR2 FQNEAQ (reference sequence). The CDR3 has 15 amino acids. The V segment lost 5 bases and the J segment 4 bases; nucleotides outside the gene matches: 10. CDR3 sequence: CASSPRQGTYYEQYF. The DNA of the CDR3 is TGTGCCAGCAGCCCCCGACAGGGGACGTATTACGAGCAGTACTTC.

This clonotype was detected ten times or more. The gene calls are TRBV10-2 and TRBJ2-6; D not certain. In germline, CDR1 is WSHSY, CDR2 SAAADI. The CDR3 length is 16 residues. The V and J ends lost 7 bases and 3 bases respectively, with 16 bases between them. CDR3 residues: CASTVWMGSGANVLTF. Here the CDR3 DNA reads TGCGCCAGCACCGTCTGGATGGGCAGTGGGGCCAACGTCCTGACTTTC.

This chain connects TRBV10-3 to TRBJ2-7; 7 positions match TRBD1. Germline lookup yields CDR1 ENHRY and CDR2 SYGVKD. This CDR3 region has 13 residues. V shed 3 bases and J 3 bases; nucleotides not matched to a gene: 2. The CDR3 loop is CAISEQGFYEQYF. CDR3 DNA: TGTGCCATCAGTGAACAGGGGTTCTACGAGCAGTACTTC.

In its sample, this clonotype was seen many times. The chain uses TRBV30 and TRBJ2-3, with D perhaps assigned TRBD1 or TRBD2 (5 bases each). Germline CDR1 is GTSNPN and CDR2 is SVGIG (reference sequence). This CDR3 has 13 residues. The V end was cut by 5 bases, the J end by 0 bases, with 9 bases between. This chain's CDR3 is CAWSWGSTDTQYF. DNA of the CDR3: TGTGCCTGGTCGTGGGGGAGCACAGATACGCAGTATTTT.

A remark on this clonotype: One junction end disagrees with the germline gene, perhaps due to a read error. The chain is built from TRBV5-1 and TRBJ2-7, with TRBD2 matching 7 bases. This CDR3 has 14 residues. The V gene's germline CDR1 is SGHRS and CDR2 YFSETQ. CDR3 bases: TGCGCCAGCAGCTTGGCGGGAGGTATTTACGAGCGGTACTTC. Protein: CASSLAGGIYERYF.

This clonotype came up many times. Here the CDR3 reads CATWDTLYNEQFF. The CDR3 DNA sequence: TGTGCCACCTGGGACACCCTTTACAATGAGCAGTTCTTC. The chain combines TRBV24-1 with TRBJ2-1; tentative D call: TRBD1 (6 bases). V lost 9 bases, J lost 4 bases, and 12 bases lay in between. The germline V gene has CDR1 KGHDR and CDR2 SFDVKD. The CDR3 length is 13 residues.

This clonotype was counted once. Since a much larger clone is just one base distant, this may be a read error. Given the absence of the conserved phenylalanine or tryptophan at the CDR3 end, a read error is likely. The chain couples TRBV7-2 to TRBJ1-6; TRBD1 aligns across 9 bases. The CDR3 covers 15 residues. V lost 4 bases and J lost 10; bases outside the gene matches: 8. Germline V gene sequence: CDR1 SGHTA, CDR2 FQGNSA. CDR3 sequence reads: CASSSTGGFNSPLHS. For the CDR3, the DNA is TGTGCCAGCAGCTCTACAGGGGGCTTTAACTCACCCCTCCACTCT.

DNA of the CDR3: TGTGCCAGCAGCCAAGTCCAGCTTAACTATGGCTACACCTTC. Its translation is CASSQVQLNYGYTF. The chain is built from TRBV4-2 and TRBJ1-2, with D unclear. The V gene's germline CDR1 is LGHNA and CDR2 YNFKEQ. Trimming shortened V by 1 base and J by 1 base, and 7 bases separated the two germline ends. The CDR3 is made up of 14 amino acids.

In the case of this clonotype: One base away lies a much larger clone, so this may be a sequencing read error. The rearrangement joins TRBV10-3 to TRBJ2-5, with a tentative D call TRBD2 (6 bases). This CDR3 contains 16 residues. Germline loops: CDR1 ENHRY, CDR2 SYGVKD. V was pared by 3 bases and J by 0 bases, with 14 bases between. The CDR3 DNA is TGTGCCATCAGTGAACGCGCGGCGGGACACCAAGAGACCCAGTACTTC. It is translated as CAISERAAGHQETQYF.

This clonotype was seen more than once but under ten times. The rearrangement links TRBV4-1 to TRBJ2-4, with 8 bases that match TRBD2. From germline, CDR1 is MGHRA and CDR2 YSYEKL. The J segment lost 8 bases and the V segment lost 0 bases, leaving 3 bases of the junction unmatched. The CDR3 is 14 residues long. CDR3 DNA: TGCGCCAGCAGCCAAGAACAAGCGGGGGACATTCAGTACTTC. It specifies CASSQEQAGDIQYF.

This clonotype was counted at least ten times. V is TRBV10-2 and J is TRBJ2-7, with D possibly being TRBD2 (5 bases). The CDR3 runs 16 residues. V was cut by 5 bases and J by 0 bases, with 17 bases left in between. Germline loops: CDR1 WSHSY, CDR2 SAAADI. CDR3 sequence reads: CASSKIGISSSYEQYF. The DNA for the CDR3 is TGCGCCAGCAGTAAAATCGGGATCTCCAGCTCCTACGAGCAGTACTTC.

Ten or more counts support this clonotype. The chain has TRBV18 and TRBJ2-7; D gene uncertain. CDR3 length equals 13 residues. CDR1 is KGHSH, CDR2 LQKENI, per germline. Trimming took 2 bases from V and 2 from J, leaving 7 bases between them. The CDR3 DNA is TGTGCCAGCTCACCAATGGCCACCTACGAGCAGTACTTC. Amino acids: CASSPMATYEQYF.

This clonotype was counted at least ten times. The genes are TRBV15 and TRBJ1-4, with 7 bases aligning to TRBD1. Germline trimming cut 3 bases from V and 8 bases from J; bases unmatched to any gene: 9. From germline, CDR1 is LNHNV and CDR2 YYDKDF (reference sequence). CDR3 length: 15 amino acids. CDR3 region: CATSRTTGLMEKLFF. DNA of the CDR3: TGTGCCACCAGCAGGACGACAGGGCTCATGGAAAAACTGTTTTTT. The full variable domain, in which reference TRBV15 and TRBJ1-4 provide the parts outside the CDR3, is DAMVIQNPRYQVTQFGKPVTLSCSQTLNHNVMYWYQQKSSQAPKLLFHYYDKDFNNEADTPDNFQSRRPNTSFCFLDIRSPGLGDTAMYLCATSRTTGLMEKLFFGSGTQLSVL.

This clonotype occurred many times. The chain uses TRBV20-1 and TRBJ2-1, with 7 bases identical to TRBD2. The CDR3 consists of 14 residues. The J segment lost 7 bases and the V segment lost 3 bases, leaving 9 bases of the junction unmatched. Germline loops: CDR1 DFQATT, CDR2 SNEGSKA (reference sequence). CDR3 sequence: CSARGSGRGNEQFF. Written as DNA, the CDR3 is TGCAGTGCTAGGGGTAGCGGGCGCGGGAATGAGCAGTTCTTC.

Points on this clonotype: This likely comes from a read error, as the CDR3 has no conserved phenylalanine or tryptophan at its end. The genes are TRBV6-1 and TRBJ2-3; D is undetermined. The J call could be wrong; TRBJ1-1 is a better fit for the DNA end. Germline V gives CDR1 MNHNS, CDR2 SASEGT. CDR3 size: 20 residues. The DNA of the CDR3 is TGTGCCAGCAGTGAAGAAGGACCCTGGTCCCGGGCTCCTGGGCGCACTGAAGCTTTCCTT. As protein: CASSEEGPWSRAPGRTEAFL.

The sample holds many counts of this clonotype. This chain joins TRBV2 and TRBJ2-1; 14 nucleotides align to TRBD2. Trimming removed 7 bases from V and 8 bases from J; junction bases left unmatched: 7. CDR1 is SNHLY and CDR2 is FYNNEI in the germline V gene. This CDR3 spans 15 amino acids. The CDR3 sequence: CASKEGTSGSYEQFF. CDR3 bases: TGTGCCAGCAAAGAAGGGACTAGCGGGAGTTATGAGCAGTTCTTC.

The gene calls are TRBV6-1 and TRBJ1-4, with no clear D. The CDR3 runs 15 residues. Germline V gene sequence: CDR1 MNHNS, CDR2 SASEGT. Trimming cost V 6 bases and J 0 bases, with 11 bases left between them. Here the CDR3 DNA reads TGTGCCAGCAGCGGACCGCATTCAACTAATGAAAAACTGTTTTTT. This translates into CASSGPHSTNEKLFF.

This clonotype was observed many times. The J gene is TRBJ2-1, the V gene TRBV7-8; 7 bases agree with TRBD1. This CDR3 spans 17 amino acids. Per the germline V gene, CDR1 is SGHVS and CDR2 is FQNEAQ. Losses at the gene ends were 2 bases for V and 0 bases for J; bases not matched to a gene: 7. CDR3 amino acids: CASSLLPGGYSYNEQFF. The CDR3 nucleotides read TGTGCCAGCAGCTTACTCCCAGGGGGTTACTCCTACAATGAGCAGTTCTTC.

This clonotype was counted ten times or more. J is TRBJ1-2 and V is TRBV9; D gene unclear. The CDR3 totals 10 residues. The germline gives CDR1 SGDLS, CDR2 YYNGEE. V gave up 7 bases and J gave up 9 bases, with 10 bases separating them. The CDR3, as DNA: TGTGCCAGCCCCGACGGCCGCTACACCTTC. Encoded protein: CASPDGRYTF.

The sample holds many counts of this clonotype. This rearrangement joins TRBV6-2 or TRBV6-3 to TRBJ2-5; no clear D. The V end was cut by 2 bases, the J end by 5 bases, with 12 bases between. Germline lookup yields CDR1 MNHEY and CDR2 SVGEGT. The CDR3 sequence is 14 residues long. The CDR3: CASSYVSGQETQYF. CDR3 sequence (DNA): TGTGCCAGCAGTTACGTTTCAGGCCAGGAGACCCAGTACTTC.

This clonotype appeared many times. V and J are TRBV27 and TRBJ1-1; a weak D match, TRBD1 (5 bases). The germline V and J ends were trimmed by 6 bases and 4 bases, with 12 bases remaining between them. Germline V gene data show CDR1 as MNHEY and CDR2 as SMNVEV (reference sequence). The CDR3 has 13 residues. CDR3 loop: CASSYRRGTEAFF. The CDR3 coding sequence is TGTGCCAGCAGCTATCGGAGGGGCACTGAAGCTTTCTTT.

This clonotype has more than one count but fewer than ten. The chain links TRBV7-8 to TRBJ1-5; TRBD1 is a possible D gene (5 bases). The V gene lost 1 base and the J gene lost 0 bases, with 13 bases spanning the gap. Per the germline V gene, CDR1 is SGHVS and CDR2 is FQNEAQ. The CDR3 length is 17 residues. The CDR3 DNA sequence: TGTGCCAGCAGCTTAGTTGATCAGACAGTTAGCAATCAGCCCCAGCATTTT. Amino acids: CASSLVDQTVSNQPQHF. Based on the CDR3 plus reference TRBV7-8 and TRBJ1-5, the full variable domain is GAGVSQSPRYKVAKRGQDVALRCDPISGHVSLFWYQQALGQGPEFLTYFQNEAQLDKSGLPSDRFFAERPEGSVSTLKIQRTQQEDSAVYLCASSLVDQTVSNQPQHFGDGTRLSIL.

This clonotype was counted only a few times. This chain connects TRBV7-3 to TRBJ2-3, with D perhaps assigned TRBD1 or TRBD2 (6 bases each). Trimming removed 3 bases at V and 2 bases at J, with 9 bases between. CDR1 and CDR2 (germline): SGHTA, FQGTGA. This CDR3 contains 14 residues. The CDR3 loop is CASSFGGYTDTQYF. The CDR3 DNA reads as TGTGCCAGCAGCTTCGGGGGCTACACAGATACGCAGTATTTT.

The sample holds many counts of this clonotype. This chain links TRBV6-1 with TRBJ2-1; TRBD2 matches 8 bases. This CDR3 has 14 amino acids. Germline values: CDR1 MNHNS, CDR2 SASEGT. V shed 6 bases, J shed 7 bases, and the junction held 8 bases outside the gene matches. Written as DNA, the CDR3 is TGTGCCAGCAGGAACGGACTAGCAAATAATGAGCAGTTCTTC. Translating gives CASRNGLANNEQFF.

This clonotype appeared many times. The DNA of the CDR3 is TGTGCCAGCAGCCAAGGGGGTAGCGGCTACGAGCAGTACTTC. Residues: CASSQGGSGYEQYF. The chain has TRBV4-2 and TRBJ2-7, with a possible D match to TRBD2 (6 bases). V was pared by 1 base and J by 3 bases, with 10 bases between. CDR3 length: 14 amino acids. Per germline, CDR1 LGHNA and CDR2 YNFKEQ.

This clonotype showed up many times. This sequence joins TRBV12-3 or TRBV12-4 and TRBJ1-3; D is possibly TRBD1 (5 bases). V was pared by 5 bases and J by 8 bases, with 28 bases between. The CDR3 consists of 18 residues. CDR3 in amino acids: CASSESRLVAGQWHTIYF. The CDR3 nucleotides read TGTGCCAGCAGTGAGAGCCGTCTCGTTGCAGGGCAATGGCACACCATATATTTT.

This clonotype was recorded many times. V is TRBV5-5 and J is TRBJ2-5; no definite D call. The CDR3 is 16 amino acids. V was pared by 4 bases and J by 2 bases, with 18 bases between. Germline V gene data show CDR1 as SGHKS and CDR2 as YYEKEE (reference sequence). This chain's CDR3 is CASSPQQWRAQETQYF. CDR3 nucleotides: TGTGCCAGCAGCCCCCAACAGTGGCGAGCTCAAGAGACCCAGTACTTC.

This chain joins TRBV19 and TRBJ2-3, with D uncertain. CDR1 is LNHDA and CDR2 is SQIVND in the germline V gene (reference sequence). V was shortened by 5 bases and J by 0 bases, with 9 bases between the two germline ends. CDR3 length: 14 amino acids. CDR3 sequence: CASSVQRSTDTQYF. Here the CDR3 DNA reads TGTGCCAGTAGTGTACAGAGAAGCACAGATACGCAGTATTTT. The whole variable domain, remainder taken from reference TRBV19 and TRBJ2-3, is DGGITQSPKYLFRKEGQNVTLSCEQNLNHDAMYWYRQDPGQGLRLIYYSQIVNDFQKGDIAEGYSVSREKKESFPLTVTSAQKNPTAFYLCASSVQRSTDTQYFGPGTRLTVL.

Ten or more counts support this clonotype. The genes are TRBV20-1 and TRBJ2-1, with a weak D call TRBD2 (6 bases). CDR3 size: 16 residues. Germline V gives CDR1 DFQATT, CDR2 SNEGSKA (reference sequence). Trimming removed 1 base at V and 0 bases at J, with 13 bases between. The CDR3 loop reads CSARGVSGNSYNEQFF. In DNA, the CDR3 is TGCAGTGCTAGAGGGGTTAGCGGAAACTCCTACAATGAGCAGTTCTTC.

This clonotype was observed at least ten times. The V call is TRBV6-2 or TRBV6-3, the J call TRBJ2-6; D might be TRBD1 (5 bases). Germline lookup yields CDR1 MNHEY and CDR2 SVGEGT. Deletions cut 6 bases from V and 0 bases from J, with 12 bases between. CDR3 size: 16 residues. DNA for the CDR3: TGTGCCAGCAGGACAGACCTTGGCTCTGGGGCCAACGTCCTGACTTTC. Its protein is CASRTDLGSGANVLTF.

Ten or more counts support this clonotype. J is TRBJ1-5 and V is TRBV3-2; the table's D call, TRBD1, has no DNA check behind it. TRBV3-2 is tagged as a pseudogene. This CDR3 comprises 14 residues. CDR3 nucleotide sequence: TGTGCCAACCAAACAGGATATAGCAATCAGCCCCAGCATTTT. As protein: CANQTGYSNQPQHF.

There are a few counts of this clonotype. This sequence joins TRBV5-4 and TRBJ1-6, with TRBD1 identical over 8 bases. The CDR3 is 14 amino acids. Germline-derived CDR1 and CDR2 are SGHNT and YYREEE (reference sequence). DNA for the CDR3: TGTGCGACGGCCGGGACAGGCTGGAATTCACCCCTCCACTTT. Amino acid sequence: CATAGTGWNSPLHF.